This TCR beta chain was captured in a study of OX40 agonist ivuxolimab in advanced cancers. Study at large: An anti-OX40 (CD134) antibody with agonistic activity, ivuxolimab, was administered to patients. Those enrolled were around 87% male, with a mean age of approximately 60 years and ages from about 20 to 85. Treatment received earlier with anti-PD-1, anti-PD-L1 or anti-CTLA-4 agents was allowed, and 40% had some.

The method was immunoSEQ multiplex PCR; TCRdb's version includes in-frame clones alone and lacks a portion of them. Of some 43,000 clones listed, more than 80% are singletons. Germline V lookup: CDR1 MNHEY, CDR2 SVGAGI. V was pared by 6 bases and J by 4 bases, with 9 bases of the junction left unmatched. The CDR3 loop spans 15 amino acids. Source: CD4+ or CD8+ T cells sorted from blood, taken in a trial of the OX40 agonist ivuxolimab. This clonotype originated in an adult with an advanced solid tumor such as melanoma, head and neck, liver or kidney cancer. The chain couples TRBV6-5 to TRBJ2-1; TRBD1 matches at 7 bases. This chain's CDR3 is CASSHDRVGYNEQFF. The CDR3 DNA reads as TGTGCCAGCAGCCACGACAGGGTAGGATACAATGAGCAGTTCTTC.